The 25 T cell receptor beta chains reported below all come from one sample, sequenced in a study of blood T cells in healthy people across ages. Primed by a sample-barcoded 5' primer and a J-beta primer mix, a second PCR proceeded for about 7 to 11 cycles. TCRdb fed the 5' RACE reads into MiXCR, producing one record per CDR3 protein. The table lists under 850,000 distinct CDR3 sequences, roughly 40% of them singletons. Sequenced sample: blood. The receptors come from a man in his late teens or twenties in good health.

This clonotype was found a few times. This chain uses TRBV4-2 with TRBJ2-3, with D possibly matching TRBD2 (7 bases). The CDR3 contains 16 residues. Germline V lookup: CDR1 LGHNA, CDR2 YNFKEQ. With 1 base removed from V and 6 bases from J, the gap between germline ends came to 17 bases. DNA for the CDR3: TGTGCCAGCAGCCAAGTGGGGGGGCCGGGTAGGGATACGCAGTATTTT. Residues: CASSQVGGPGRDTQYF.

Of note for this clonotype: The junction departs from germline at one end; a sequencing error may be responsible. The rearrangement links TRBV5-1 to TRBJ1-1; D is perhaps TRBD1 (6 bases). Germline V CDR1 and CDR2: SGHRS, YFSETQ. The CDR3 covers 16 residues. CDR3 sequence (DNA): TGCGCCAGCAGCTTGTCCTCCCGGACAGAGAACGCTGAAGCTTTCTTT. Translating it yields CASSLSSRTENAEAFF.

The V gene is TRBV20-1, the J gene TRBJ2-5; the D is unclear. In germline, CDR1 is DFQATT, CDR2 SNEGSKA (reference sequence). With 3 bases removed from V and 11 bases from J, the gap between germline ends came to 19 bases. The CDR3 has 13 residues. DNA for the CDR3: TGCAGTGCTAGTGAGGATTTCGCCTACGTGCAGTACTTC. This encodes CSASEDFAYVQYF.

This chain uses TRBV30 with TRBJ2-5; possible D gene TRBD1, 5 bases. Germline V lookup: CDR1 GTSNPN, CDR2 SVGIG (reference sequence). Trimming took off 4 bases at V and 4 bases at J, with 13 bases between the two ends. The CDR3 length is 13 residues. CDR3 residues: CAWKDSWGETQYF. The CDR3 DNA sequence: TGTGCCTGGAAAGACAGTTGGGGAGAGACCCAGTACTTC.

The V gene is TRBV12-3 or TRBV12-4, the J gene TRBJ2-1; tentatively, D is TRBD1 (6 bases). The DNA end is more similar to TRBJ2-7, so the J call may be wrong. The CDR3 length is 15 residues. This CDR3 is CASSGQTRSYNEQYF. The CDR3 nucleotides are TGTGCCAGCAGTGGACAGACCCGCTCCTACAATGAGCAGTACTTC.

The chain links TRBV4-2 to TRBJ1-4; D unresolved. This CDR3 comprises 16 residues. Germline loops: CDR1 LGHNA, CDR2 YNFKEQ. Trimming shortened V by 2 bases and J by 4 bases, and 14 bases separated the two germline ends. The CDR3 sequence: CASSQWEDGVNEKLFF. The CDR3 DNA reads as TGTGCCAGCAGCCAATGGGAGGACGGAGTTAATGAAAAACTGTTTTTT.

The J gene is TRBJ2-1, the V gene TRBV9; the D call may be TRBD1 or TRBD2 (5 bases each). This CDR3 region has 17 residues. The V end was cut by 3 bases, the J end by 3 bases, with 19 bases between. Per the germline V gene, CDR1 is SGDLS and CDR2 is YYNGEE. CDR3 DNA sequence: TGTGCCAGCAGCGGTGGTCAGGGACCCCTTCTCTACAATGAGCAGTTCTTC. This gives the protein CASSGGQGPLLYNEQFF.

This clonotype was detected only once. The chain joins TRBV5-5 to TRBJ2-7, with D uncertain. This CDR3 is built from 14 residues. V lost 3 bases and J lost 0, with 10 bases in between. Germline V lookup: CDR1 SGHKS, CDR2 YYEKEE (reference sequence). CDR3 region: CASSSLRSSYEQYF. CDR3 DNA: TGTGCCAGCAGCTCACTTAGAAGCTCCTACGAGCAGTACTTC.

The V gene is TRBV27, the J gene TRBJ2-3; possibly TRBD1 for D (5 bases). The CDR3 runs 14 residues. V gave up 5 bases and J gave up 6 bases, with 15 bases separating them. Germline V gives CDR1 MNHEY, CDR2 SMNVEV (reference sequence). CDR3: CASSVTRKGDTQYF. Written as DNA, the CDR3 is TGTGCCAGCAGTGTCACTCGAAAGGGGGATACGCAGTATTTT.

About this clonotype itself: Just one base apart from a much larger clone, this may be a read error. The chain is built from TRBV12-3 or TRBV12-4 and TRBJ2-5; D remains unclear. The CDR3 sequence is 12 residues long. CDR3 DNA sequence: TGTGCCAGCAGTCAGTCCCAAGAGACCCGGTACTTC. Amino acid sequence: CASSQSQETRYF.

This clonotype was seen repeatedly, ten times or more. The rearrangement joins TRBV6-1 to TRBJ2-5; 10 bases map to TRBD2. Germline CDR1 reads MNHNS; CDR2 reads SASEGT. Trimming cost V 4 bases and J 4 bases; bases outside gene matches: 0. CDR3 size: 13 residues. The CDR3 sequence is CASSGTSGETQYF. In DNA, the CDR3 is TGTGCCAGCAGTGGGACTAGCGGAGAGACCCAGTACTTC.

This clonotype was detected many times. This rearrangement joins TRBV4-2 to TRBJ2-7; D unclear. This CDR3 has 15 amino acids. Trimming pared 0 bases from V and 4 bases from J, leaving 13 bases between. In germline, CDR1 is LGHNA, CDR2 YNFKEQ. The CDR3 DNA is TGTGCCAGCAGCCAAGAATCGGCAGCAAAGTACGAGCAGTACTTC. Translation gives CASSQESAAKYEQYF.

In this sample, this clonotype turned up many times. The rearrangement joins TRBV4-1 to TRBJ2-1, with TRBD2 matching over 9 bases. The CDR3 runs 15 residues. Per germline, CDR1 MGHRA and CDR2 YSYEKL. Trimming cost V 5 bases and J 1 base; bases outside gene matches: 3. The CDR3 reads CASSKTSGSYNEQFF. DNA of the CDR3: TGCGCCAGCAGCAAGACTAGCGGATCCTACAATGAGCAGTTCTTC.

This clonotype was observed a few times. This rearrangement joins TRBV2 to TRBJ2-4, with D maybe TRBD2 (6 bases). Germline loops: CDR1 SNHLY, CDR2 FYNNEI. Deletions cut 4 bases from V and 2 bases from J, with 15 bases between. The CDR3 covers 16 residues. The CDR3 DNA reads TGTGCCAGCAGTGGTACCGGTGGGGGGACCAAAAACATTCAGTACTTC. Protein product: CASSGTGGGTKNIQYF. The full variable domain, its missing parts supplied by reference TRBV2 and TRBJ2-4, is EPEVTQTPSHQVTQMGQEVILRCVPISNHLYFYWYRQILGQKVEFLVSFYNNEISEKSEIFDDQFSVERPDGSNFTLKIRSTKLEDSAMYFCASSGTGGGTKNIQYFGAGTRLSVL.

CDR3: CASSQGQGWDTQYF. CDR3 DNA: TGTGCCAGCAGCCAAGGACAGGGCTGGGATACGCAGTATTTT. The chain combines TRBV4-2 with TRBJ2-3; 7 bases map to TRBD1. The length of the CDR3 is 14 residues. CDR1 is LGHNA, CDR2 YNFKEQ, per germline. J gave up 6 bases and V 1 base, and 4 bases lay outside the gene matches.

This chain links TRBV7-8 with TRBJ2-1; 7 bases agree with TRBD1. V lost 4 bases and J lost 5; bases outside the gene matches: 8. CDR1 and CDR2 (germline): SGHVS, FQNEAQ. The CDR3 runs to 15 residues. CDR3 bases: TGTGCCAGCAGCTCGCGACAGGGTAGAAACAATGAGCAGTTCTTC. As protein: CASSSRQGRNNEQFF.

This clonotype was observed a few times. The genes are TRBV4-2 and TRBJ2-1; a weak D match, TRBD2 (5 bases). V lost 0 bases and J lost 6, with 9 bases in between. CDR3 length: 14 residues. The germline CDR1 and CDR2 sequences are LGHNA and YNFKEQ. The CDR3 loop is CASSQDRSGNEQFF. The CDR3 nucleotides are TGTGCCAGCAGCCAAGATCGCAGCGGCAATGAGCAGTTCTTC.

The CDR3: CASSSTGDNIQYF. CDR3 in DNA: TGTGCCAGCAGTAGTACCGGGGACAACATTCAGTACTTC. The rearrangement links TRBV6-2 or TRBV6-3 to TRBJ2-4; tentatively, D is TRBD1 or TRBD2 (5 bases each). This CDR3 contains 13 residues. With 5 bases removed from V and 7 bases from J, the gap between germline ends came to 12 bases. Germline CDR1 and CDR2: MNHEY and SVGEGT.

This clonotype was detected only a few times. V and J are TRBV6-2 or TRBV6-3 and TRBJ1-1, with 8 bases that match TRBD1. The CDR3 contains 16 residues. V was pared by 4 bases and J by 5 bases, with 12 bases of the junction left unmatched. CDR1 is MNHEY and CDR2 is SVGEGT in the germline V gene. This chain's CDR3 is CASSFSLDRAGTEAFF. CDR3 bases: TGTGCCAGCAGTTTCTCGCTGGACAGGGCGGGGACTGAAGCTTTCTTT.

This clonotype occurred a few times. The chain joins TRBV19 to TRBJ2-2; maybe TRBD2 (7 bases). The germline CDR1 and CDR2 sequences are LNHDA and SQIVND (reference sequence). Trimming removed 6 bases at V and 0 bases at J, with 8 bases between. The CDR3 length is 14 residues. In DNA, the CDR3 is TGTGCCAGTAGGCGGGGGCCGAACACCGGGGAGCTGTTTTTT. Residues: CASRRGPNTGELFF.

The V call is TRBV6-2 or TRBV6-3, the J call TRBJ1-1; D is ambiguous. The CDR3 has 14 residues. Germline CDR1 and CDR2: MNHEY and SVGEGT. V gave up 2 bases and J gave up 2 bases, with 9 bases separating them. The CDR3 DNA reads TGTGCCAGCAGTTACGGACCGAAAAACACTGAAGCTTTCTTT. Protein product: CASSYGPKNTEAFF.

In this sample, this clonotype turned up a few times. The V call is TRBV7-9, the J call TRBJ1-1; TRBD1 is a possible D gene (5 bases). Germline CDR1 and CDR2: SEHNR and FQNEAQ (reference sequence). The CDR3 is 12 residues long. Deletions cut 5 bases from V and 8 bases from J, with 12 bases between. The DNA of the CDR3 is TGTGCCAGCAGCCCAGGGACCGCCGAAGCTTTCTTT. It codes for CASSPGTAEAFF.

This clonotype appeared a few times. The J gene is TRBJ2-1, the V gene TRBV20-1, with 9 bases that match TRBD1. This CDR3 contains 13 residues. Germline values: CDR1 DFQATT, CDR2 SNEGSKA (reference sequence). CDR3 nucleotides: TGCAGGGCGGACAGGGGAAACTACAATGAGCAGTTCTTC. Protein product: CRADRGNYNEQFF.

This clonotype was counted ten times or more. The chain links TRBV10-2 to TRBJ2-5; D is undetermined. CDR3 length: 14 residues. Per germline, CDR1 WSHSY and CDR2 SAAADI. Trimming shortened V by 7 bases and J by 0 bases, and 12 bases separated the two germline ends. In DNA, the CDR3 is TGCGCCAGCAAGCTAGGTCTAAACCAAGAGACCCAGTACTTC. This translates into CASKLGLNQETQYF.

At least ten counts were recorded for this clonotype. The chain combines TRBV11-2 with TRBJ2-5; D possibly corresponds to TRBD1 (6 bases). Germline values: CDR1 SGHAT, CDR2 FQNNGV. Trimming left V 5 bases short and J 1 base short, with 17 bases between. The CDR3 is made up of 16 amino acids. CDR3: CASSPYSGTIQETQYF. The CDR3 DNA follows: TGTGCCAGCAGCCCGTACTCCGGGACAATCCAAGAGACCCAGTACTTC.